The 10 T cell receptor beta chains below come from one sample, sequenced in a study of T-cell reconstitution after alpha-beta-depleted transplantation in children. Unique molecular identifiers were incorporated into the prepared TCRbeta library. TCRdb called the PCR reads again in MiXCR, with one record for every CDR3 protein. The data hold about 130,000 distinct CDR3 sequences, with 8% to 10% observed a single time. Sequencing was performed on PBMCs, mostly from graft donor cells, taken 180 days after TCRalphabeta/CD19-depleted stem cell transplant. Receptor source: a girl under three years old who had a stem cell transplant for combined immunodeficiency, so the T cells may come from the graft donor.

This clonotype was seen only a few times. The rearrangement uses TRBV20-1 and TRBJ2-1; D unresolved. This CDR3 is 15 amino acids long. V lost 5 bases to trimming and J lost 7 bases, with 21 bases between them. From germline, CDR1 is DFQATT and CDR2 SNEGSKA (reference sequence). In nucleotides, the CDR3 is TGCAGTGCTCCAAGCGTGAGACTGGCTTTTAATGAGCAGTTCTTC. It encodes CSAPSVRLAFNEQFF.

This clonotype was detected a few times. The V gene is TRBV5-1, the J gene TRBJ2-5; the D gene is possibly TRBD2 (5 bases). V was shortened by 0 bases and J by 2 bases, with 14 bases between the two germline ends. Germline-derived CDR1 and CDR2 are SGHRS and YFSETQ. The CDR3 has 16 residues. The CDR3 bases are TGCGCCAGCAGCTTGGTCCTGGGAGCCCATCAAGAGACCCAGTACTTC. Its translation: CASSLVLGAHQETQYF.

This clonotype was counted a few times. CDR3 sequence: CASPLFGPPTDTQYF. As DNA, the CDR3 is TGTGCCAGCCCCCTGTTCGGGCCACCCACAGATACGCAGTATTTT. The chain employs TRBV7-9 and TRBJ2-3; the D is unclear. From germline, CDR1 is SEHNR and CDR2 FQNEAQ (reference sequence). This CDR3 spans 15 amino acids. V gave up 8 bases and J gave up 2 bases, with 17 bases separating them.

The rearrangement uses TRBV18 and TRBJ1-1, with unresolved D. The CDR3 covers 17 residues. Trimming pared 3 bases from V and 5 bases from J, leaving 22 bases between. The germline V gene encodes CDR1 KGHSH and CDR2 LQKENI. The CDR3 here is CASSPRSGDTSRTEAFF. Here the CDR3 DNA reads TGTGCCAGCTCACCCCGGTCGGGAGACACCTCGCGGACTGAAGCTTTCTTT.

This chain uses TRBV6-1 with TRBJ1-5, with D maybe TRBD1 (5 bases). The germline CDR1 and CDR2 sequences are MNHNS and SASEGT. V lost 4 bases and J 6 bases, leaving 13 bases between the germline ends. This CDR3 comprises 14 residues. The CDR3 DNA follows: TGTGCCAGCAGTGGGGCAGGGTTTTTTCAGCCCCAGCATTTT. The encoded protein is CASSGAGFFQPQHF.

This clonotype was seen many times. The chain is built from TRBV12-3 or TRBV12-4 and TRBJ1-4; D unresolved. This CDR3 comprises 15 residues. Between the trimmed V and J ends, which lost 2 bases and 0 bases, there was a span of 7 bases. The CDR3 here is CASSLKKATNEKLFF. The CDR3, as DNA: TGTGCCAGCAGTTTAAAGAAGGCAACTAATGAAAAACTGTTTTTT.

In its sample, this clonotype was seen a few times. The genes are TRBV10-3 and TRBJ2-7; D is undetermined. The CDR3 has 13 amino acids. Trimming shortened V by 2 bases and J by 0 bases, and 5 bases separated the two germline ends. CDR1 and CDR2 from the germline V gene are ENHRY and SYGVKD. The CDR3 DNA reads TGTGCCATCAGTGAGATAGTCTCCTACGAGCAGTACTTC. Translating gives CAISEIVSYEQYF.

The chain links TRBV7-2 to TRBJ2-1, with a possible D match to TRBD2 (6 bases). Germline lookup yields CDR1 SGHTA and CDR2 FQGNSA. The CDR3 has 17 amino acids. Trimming cost V 4 bases and J 1 base, with 17 bases left between them. For the CDR3, the DNA is TGTGCCAGCAGCTCCTCCGGGAGTCACCGATCCTACAATGAGCAGTTCTTC. Its protein is CASSSSGSHRSYNEQFF.

The genes are TRBV7-2 and TRBJ2-3; 7 positions match TRBD2. The length of the CDR3 is 13 residues. Germline V gene sequence: CDR1 SGHTA, CDR2 FQGNSA. J gave up 11 bases and V 1 base, and 6 bases lay outside the gene matches. CDR3 in amino acids: CASSLGSGWVQYF. CDR3 in DNA: TGTGCCAGCAGCTTAGGTAGCGGGTGGGTGCAGTATTTT.

This clonotype has more than one count but fewer than ten. The V and J genes are TRBV7-7 and TRBJ2-5, with TRBD2 matching over 7 bases. CDR1 and CDR2 (germline): SSHAT, FNYEAQ (reference sequence). This CDR3 region has 13 residues. V lost 4 bases to trimming and J lost 4 bases; unmatched junction nucleotides: 3. CDR3 nucleotides: TGTGCCAGCAGCTGGTCTAGCGGAGAGACCCAGTACTTC. It codes for CASSWSSGETQYF.